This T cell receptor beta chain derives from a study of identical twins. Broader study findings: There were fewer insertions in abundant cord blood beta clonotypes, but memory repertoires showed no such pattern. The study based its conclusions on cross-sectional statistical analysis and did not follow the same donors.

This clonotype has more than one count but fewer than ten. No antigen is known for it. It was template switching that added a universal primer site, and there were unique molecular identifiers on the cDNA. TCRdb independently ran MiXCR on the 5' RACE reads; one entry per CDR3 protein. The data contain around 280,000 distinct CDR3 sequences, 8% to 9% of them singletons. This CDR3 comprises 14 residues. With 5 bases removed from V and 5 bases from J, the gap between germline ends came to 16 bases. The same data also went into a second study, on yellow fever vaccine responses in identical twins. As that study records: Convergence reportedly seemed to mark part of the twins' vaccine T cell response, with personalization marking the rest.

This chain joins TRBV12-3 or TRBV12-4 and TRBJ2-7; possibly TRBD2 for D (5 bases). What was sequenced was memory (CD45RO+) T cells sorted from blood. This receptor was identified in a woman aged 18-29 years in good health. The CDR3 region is CASSPGRRLHEQYF. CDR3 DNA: TGTGCCAGCAGTCCCGGTCGGAGGCTGCACGAGCAGTACTTC.